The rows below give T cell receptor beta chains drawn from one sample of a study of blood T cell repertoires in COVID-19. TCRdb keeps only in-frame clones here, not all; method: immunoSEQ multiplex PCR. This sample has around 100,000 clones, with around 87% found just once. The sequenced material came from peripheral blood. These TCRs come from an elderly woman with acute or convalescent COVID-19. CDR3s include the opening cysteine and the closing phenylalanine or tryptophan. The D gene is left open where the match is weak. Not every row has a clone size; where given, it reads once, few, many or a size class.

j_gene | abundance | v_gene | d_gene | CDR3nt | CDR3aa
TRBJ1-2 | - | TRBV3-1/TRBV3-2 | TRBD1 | TGTGCCAGCAGCCCTAGGACAGGGGGAACTATCTATGGCTACACCTTC | CASSPRTGGTIYGYTF
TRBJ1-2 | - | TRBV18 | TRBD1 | TGTGCCAGCTCGACCGGGACAGTGGAGTATGGCTACACCTTC | CASSTGTVEYGYTF
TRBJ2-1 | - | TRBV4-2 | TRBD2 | TGTGCCAGCAGCCAAGAGACTAGCTGGAATGAGCAGTTCTTC | CASSQETSWNEQFF
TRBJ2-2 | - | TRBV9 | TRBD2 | TGTGCCAGCAGCGGCGGTAGGCGGGAGGGCACCGGGGAGCTGTTTTTT | CASSGGRREGTGELFF
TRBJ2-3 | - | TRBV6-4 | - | TGTGCCAGCAGAGCGACAGCAGGAGATACGCAGTATTTT | CASRATAGDTQYF
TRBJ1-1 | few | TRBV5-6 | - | TGTGCCAGCAGCTTGGCCGTTTACACTGAAGCTTTCTTT | CASSLAVYTEAFF
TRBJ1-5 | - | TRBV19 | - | TGTGCCAGTAGTATTCTTGGGCAAGCTCAGCCCCAGCATTTT | CASSILGQAQPQHF
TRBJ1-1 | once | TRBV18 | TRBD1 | TGTGCCAGCTCACCACCGACCAGGACAGGCAATACTGAAGCTTTCTTT | CASSPPTRTGNTEAFF
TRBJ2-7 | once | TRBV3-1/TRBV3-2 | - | TGTGCCAGCAGCGGCCGAGGGGAGCAGTACTTC | CASSGRGEQYF
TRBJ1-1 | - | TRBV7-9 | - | TGTGCCAGCAGCTTAGGACAGGCTGGCACTGAAGCTTTCTTT | CASSLGQAGTEAFF
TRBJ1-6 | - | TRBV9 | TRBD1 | TGTGCCAGCAGCGTAGCGGGGACAGATAATTCACCCCTCCACTTT | CASSVAGTDNSPLHF
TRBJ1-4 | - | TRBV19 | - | TGTGCCACCCTAGGCCCGGGGTCTAATGAAAAACTGTTTTTT | CATLGPGSNEKLFF
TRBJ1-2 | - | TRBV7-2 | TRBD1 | TGTGCCAGCAGCTTAGCAGGGGGCGCCTATGGCTACACCTTC | CASSLAGGAYGYTF
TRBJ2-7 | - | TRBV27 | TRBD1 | TGTGCCAGCAGTTATACCGGGACAGGGTACTACGAGCAGTACTTC | CASSYTGTGYYEQYF
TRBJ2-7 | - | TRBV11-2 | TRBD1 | TGTGCCAGCAGCTTAGCTACGGGACAGGCATTGTACGAGCAGTACTTC | CASSLATGQALYEQYF
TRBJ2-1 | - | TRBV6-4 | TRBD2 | TGTGCCAGCAGTGACTCCAGACTAGCGGGAGGAAATGAGCAGTTCTTC | CASSDSRLAGGNEQFF
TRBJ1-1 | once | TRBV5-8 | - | TGTGCCAGCAGCTTGGTCTCGAACACTGAAGCTTTCTTT | CASSLVSNTEAFF
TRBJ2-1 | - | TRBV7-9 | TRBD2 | TGTGCCAGCAGCTTAGGGGCTAGCGGAATCGATGAGCAGTTCTTC | CASSLGASGIDEQFF
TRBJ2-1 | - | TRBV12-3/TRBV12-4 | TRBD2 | TGTGCCAGCAGCCGTCAAGCGGGGGATGAGCAGTTCTTC | CASSRQAGDEQFF
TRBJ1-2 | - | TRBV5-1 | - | TGCGCCAGCAGCTTGGCCCCGCAGGGCGTTAACTATGGCTACACCTTC | CASSLAPQGVNYGYTF
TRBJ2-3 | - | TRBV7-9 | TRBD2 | TGTGCCAGCAGCTTATTGGCTAGCGGGAAGGGAGATACGCAGTATTTT | CASSLLASGKGDTQYF
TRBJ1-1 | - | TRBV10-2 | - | TGCGCCAGCAGTCCTACGAACACTGAAGCTTTCTTT | CASSPTNTEAFF
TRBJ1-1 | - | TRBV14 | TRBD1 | TGTGCCAGCAGCCAAGAATATGTTGGGCAGGGGGCGGGAGACACTGAAGCTTTCTTT | CASSQEYVGQGAGDTEAFF